Below are 28 T cell receptor beta chains sequenced from a single sample in a study of blood T cells in healthy people across ages. A second PCR, run for about 6 to 11 cycles, used a sample-barcoded 5' primer plus a J-beta primer mix. TCRdb independently ran MiXCR on the 5' RACE reads; one entry per CDR3 protein. The repertoire holds hundreds of thousands of distinct CDR3 sequences, with approximately 40% as singletons. The sequencing input was blood. These receptor sequences come from a man older than 75 in good health.

This clonotype was counted at least ten times. V is TRBV15 and J is TRBJ2-7; D gene uncertain. The V gene lost 3 bases and the J gene lost 7 bases, with 13 bases spanning the gap. CDR3 length equals 13 residues. Germline V lookup: CDR1 LNHNV, CDR2 YYDKDF (reference sequence). The CDR3 is CATSRESLLEQYF. For the CDR3, the DNA is TGTGCCACCAGCAGGGAGAGTCTTCTGGAGCAGTACTTC. The variable domain in full, with the rest retrieved from reference TRBV15 and TRBJ2-7, is DAMVIQNPRYQVTQFGKPVTLSCSQTLNHNVMYWYQQKSSQAPKLLFHYYDKDFNNEADTPDNFQSRRPNTSFCFLDIRSPGLGDTAMYLCATSRESLLEQYFGPGTRLTVT.

The chain carries TRBV6-5 and TRBJ2-3; 9 bases match TRBD2. Trimming cost V 6 bases and J 6 bases; bases outside gene matches: 10. Per germline, CDR1 MNHEY and CDR2 SVGAGI. There are 15 residues in the CDR3. The CDR3 DNA reads TGTGCCAGCAGGCGAGAGCGGGGGGTCAGGGATACGCAGTATTTT. It translates to CASRRERGVRDTQYF.

This clonotype turned up a few times. The genes are TRBV7-9 and TRBJ1-2, with D perhaps matching TRBD1 (5 bases). The length of the CDR3 is 13 residues. Trimming stripped 5 bases from V and 6 bases from J, with 13 bases between. Germline lookup yields CDR1 SEHNR and CDR2 FQNEAQ (reference sequence). The CDR3 DNA reads TGTGCCAGCAGCCTACAGGCGGCGGATGGCTACACCTTC. Its protein product is CASSLQAADGYTF.

Ten or more counts support this clonotype. This may stem from a read error, because a much larger clone lies one nucleotide away. This chain joins TRBV4-3 and TRBJ2-1; the D is unclear. The J call is uncertain, as TRBJ2-7 better fits the DNA end. The length of the CDR3 is 17 residues. Germline CDR1 reads LGHNA; CDR2 reads YSLEER. The CDR3 region has the DNA TGCGCCAGCAGCCAAGATACCGCAGGAGTGTCCTACAATGAGCAGTACTTC. Amino acid sequence: CASSQDTAGVSYNEQYF.

This clonotype came up many times. The gene calls are TRBV9 and TRBJ2-5; TRBD2 matches at 9 bases. This CDR3 spans 16 amino acids. V gave up 1 base and J gave up 5 bases; unmatched junction bases: 9. Germline V gene data show CDR1 as SGDLS and CDR2 as YYNGEE. The CDR3 region is CASSVLGGGASETQYF. The CDR3 DNA reads as TGTGCCAGCAGCGTATTAGGCGGGGGGGCTTCTGAGACCCAGTACTTC.

This clonotype was seen more than once but under ten times. The chain joins TRBV4-3 to TRBJ2-1; 7 bases are shared with TRBD1. The trim removed 2 bases at V and 6 bases at J, leaving 4 bases unmatched. CDR3 length: 14 amino acids. CDR1 LGHNA and CDR2 YSLEER come from the germline V gene. CDR3 sequence reads: CASSQIPGGNEQFF. The CDR3 bases are TGCGCCAGCAGCCAAATACCAGGGGGCAATGAGCAGTTCTTC.

This clonotype was detected only a few times. The genes are TRBV5-1 and TRBJ2-7; maybe TRBD2 (6 bases). CDR3 length: 14 amino acids. Deletions cut 4 bases from V and 4 bases from J, with 15 bases between. From germline, CDR1 is SGHRS and CDR2 YFSETQ. Written as DNA, the CDR3 is TGCGCCAGCAGCGCCCTTAGCGGAGCGTACGAGCAGTACTTC. It specifies CASSALSGAYEQYF.

The chain has TRBV29-1 and TRBJ2-3; 10 nucleotides align to TRBD2. After removal of 5 bases from V and 3 bases from J, the junction contained 17 bases not matched to a gene. CDR1 and CDR2 from the germline V gene are SQVTM and ANQGSEA. The CDR3 sequence is 18 residues long. The CDR3 nucleotides read TGCAGCGTTTACCTTTTAGCGGGGGGTCCGGGGTATACAGATACGCAGTATTTT. Translation: CSVYLLAGGPGYTDTQYF.

This clonotype was counted only a few times. This chain joins TRBV12-3 or TRBV12-4 and TRBJ2-1, with 9 bases lining up with TRBD2. There are 15 residues in the CDR3. V lost 6 bases and J lost 5; bases outside the gene matches: 8. This CDR3 is CASRAGTSWNNEQFF. The CDR3 bases are TGTGCCAGCAGGGCCGGGACTAGCTGGAACAATGAGCAGTTCTTC.

In regard to this clonotype: One end of the junction is discordant with germline, which a read error may explain. This chain uses TRBV20-1 with TRBJ2-7, with D tentatively TRBD2 (6 bases). Germline CDR1 is DFQATT and CDR2 is SNEGSKA (reference sequence). The CDR3 is 14 amino acids. The CDR3 here is CSARDRGLTYEQYF. The CDR3 bases are TGCAGTGCTAGAGATCGGGGGTTAACCTATGAGCAGTACTTC.

With regard to this clonotype: Germline and junction disagree at one end, which may indicate a read error. The chain employs TRBV4-2 and TRBJ2-5; 8 positions agree with TRBD1. Germline V gene sequence: CDR1 LGHNA, CDR2 YNFKEQ. This CDR3 region has 17 residues. The CDR3 loop reads CAGSQDPGQGGQETQYF. CDR3 nucleotide sequence: TGTGCCGGCAGCCAAGACCCCGGACAGGGCGGACAAGAGACCCAGTACTTC.

The genes are TRBV6-2 or TRBV6-3 and TRBJ2-1, with 12 bases identical to TRBD1. Trimming removed 2 bases from V and 9 bases from J; junction bases left unmatched: 5. The CDR3 runs to 15 residues. CDR1 MNHEY and CDR2 SVGEGT come from the germline V gene. The CDR3 DNA is TGTGCCAGCAGTTACAGGGACAGGGGGCGGACTGAGCAGTTCTTC. Amino acids: CASSYRDRGRTEQFF.

The rearrangement uses TRBV5-6 and TRBJ2-6, with 8 bases aligning to TRBD1. V shed 0 bases, J shed 0 bases, and the junction held 5 bases outside the gene matches. The CDR3 extends over 18 amino acids. CDR1 and CDR2 (germline): SGHDT, YYEEEE. CDR3 residues: CASSLADREPSGANVLTF. CDR3 bases: TGTGCCAGCAGCTTGGCGGACAGGGAACCCTCTGGGGCCAACGTCCTGACTTTC. The full variable domain, rest sourced from reference TRBV5-6 and TRBJ2-6, is DAGVTQSPTHLIKTRGQQVTLRCSPKSGHDTVSWYQQALGQGPQFIFQYYEEEERQRGNFPDRFSGHQFPNYSSELNVNALLLGDSALYLCASSLADREPSGANVLTFGAGSRLTVL.

J is TRBJ2-1 and V is TRBV13; tentatively, D is TRBD2 (5 bases). The CDR3 has 17 amino acids. Germline V gene sequence: CDR1 PRHDT, CDR2 FYEKMQ (reference sequence). Trimming removed 5 bases at V and 5 bases at J, with 22 bases between. The CDR3 bases are TGTGCCAGCAGCATCCGGCCGAACCCAACTAGAAACAATGAGCAGTTCTTC. Encoded protein: CASSIRPNPTRNNEQFF.

The chain recombines TRBV24-1 with TRBJ2-1; TRBD1 matches at 9 bases. Germline V gives CDR1 KGHDR, CDR2 SFDVKD. Germline trimming cut 4 bases from V and 13 bases from J; bases unmatched to any gene: 13. This CDR3 is built from 15 residues. CDR3 bases: TGTGCCACCAGTGACATGGGACAGGGACAAGAGACCCAGTTCTTC. Encoded protein: CATSDMGQGQETQFF.

Concerning this clonotype itself: Because it lacks the conserved phenylalanine or tryptophan at the end, this CDR3 is likely a read error. The rearrangement links TRBV5-1 to TRBJ2-1; maybe TRBD2 (6 bases). V dropped 5 bases and J dropped 8 bases, with 20 bases sitting between them. CDR1 and CDR2 (germline): SGHRS, YFSETQ. This CDR3 has 15 residues. CDR3 nucleotide sequence: TGCGCCAGCAGGGCGGAGGGGTTAGGGAAGGATGAGCAGTTCTCC. This encodes CASRAEGLGKDEQFS.

Of note for this clonotype: Its ends do not fully match the called genes, so a read error is possible. CDR3: CASSSPLDTDNSPFHF. The CDR3 coding sequence is TGTGCCAGCAGCTCCCCTTTGGACACAGATAATTCACCCTTCCACTTT. This chain connects TRBV5-4 to TRBJ1-6; a possible D gene is TRBD1 (5 bases). Germline V gene lookup returns CDR1 SGHNT and CDR2 YYREEE (reference sequence). The CDR3 runs 16 residues. Complete variable domain (other parts from reference TRBV5-4 and TRBJ1-6): ETGVTQSPTHLIKTRGQQVTLRCSSQSGHNTVSWYQQALGQGPQFIFQYYREEENGRGNFPPRFSGLQFPNYSSELNVNALELDDSALYLCASSSPLDTDNSPFHFGNGTRLTVT.

The chain couples TRBV7-2 to TRBJ2-3; D uncertain. V lost 2 bases and J 6 bases, leaving 3 bases between the germline ends. The CDR3 has 11 amino acids. From germline, CDR1 is SGHTA and CDR2 FQGNSA. DNA of the CDR3: TGTGCCAGCAGCTTATGGGATACGCAGTATTTT. Protein: CASSLWDTQYF. Combining the CDR3 with reference TRBV7-2 and TRBJ2-3 gives the whole variable domain GAGVSQSPSNKVTEKGKDVELRCDPISGHTALYWYRQSLGQGLEFLIYFQGNSAPDKSGLPSDRFSAERTGGSVSTLTIQRTQQEDSAVYLCASSLWDTQYFGPGTRLTVL.

The chain couples TRBV20-1 to TRBJ2-1, with 7 bases that match TRBD2. The CDR3 runs to 13 residues. With V trimmed by 5 bases and J by 13 bases, 14 bases remained unmatched. CDR1 is DFQATT and CDR2 is SNEGSKA in the germline V gene (reference sequence). The CDR3 DNA sequence: TGCAGTGCTCCCGACGGGACTACAGAGACCCAGTTCTTC. It yields the protein CSAPDGTTETQFF.

The chain has TRBV4-1 and TRBJ2-1, with TRBD2 matching 7 bases. The CDR3 totals 16 residues. J was trimmed by 2 bases and V by 4 bases; bases with no gene match: 8. Germline-derived CDR1 and CDR2 are MGHRA and YSYEKL. The CDR3: CASSPFSGGPYNEQFF. The CDR3 bases are TGCGCCAGCAGCCCCTTTTCGGGGGGACCCTACAATGAGCAGTTCTTC.

The rearrangement joins TRBV6-2 or TRBV6-3 to TRBJ1-6, with TRBD1 matching 8 bases. The germline CDR1 and CDR2 sequences are MNHEY and SVGEGT. The junction had 9 bases not matched to a gene; V was cut back by 5 bases and J by 6 bases. The CDR3 is 16 residues long. CDR3 sequence: CASSGVQGARNSPLHF. Written as DNA, the CDR3 is TGTGCCAGCAGTGGTGTCCAGGGGGCTCGTAATTCACCCCTCCACTTT.

This clonotype appeared a few times. The CDR3 DNA reads as TGCGCCAGCAGTTCAGGGGTAGGGTCCTACAATGAGCAGTTCTTC. Translating gives CASSSGVGSYNEQFF. The rearrangement joins TRBV5-1 to TRBJ2-1; D might be TRBD1 (6 bases). V was trimmed by 5 bases and J by 1 base, leaving 13 bases between them. In germline, CDR1 is SGHRS, CDR2 YFSETQ. The length of the CDR3 is 15 residues.

This clonotype appeared a single time. V and J are TRBV7-6 and TRBJ2-5, with 11 positions matching TRBD1. Trimming took 6 bases from V and 5 from J; bases not matched to a gene: 14. Per germline, CDR1 SGHVS and CDR2 FNYEAQ. This CDR3 has 17 amino acids. The CDR3 loop reads CASSHTQTGTGGETQYF. The CDR3 DNA follows: TGTGCCAGCAGTCACACACAGACCGGGACAGGGGGGGAGACCCAGTACTTC.

The chain is built from TRBV27 and TRBJ2-7; TRBD2 matches at 7 bases. V lost 1 base, J lost 5 bases, and 8 bases stayed unmatched. Germline V gives CDR1 MNHEY, CDR2 SMNVEV (reference sequence). The CDR3 is 15 residues long. CDR3 amino acids: CASSLFSGLFHEQYF. The CDR3 nucleotides are TGTGCCAGCAGTTTATTTAGCGGGCTTTTTCACGAGCAGTACTTC.

The chain uses TRBV29-1 and TRBJ2-1, with D uncertain. The germline CDR1 and CDR2 sequences are SQVTM and ANQGSEA. With 2 bases removed from V and 4 bases from J, the gap between germline ends came to 6 bases. The CDR3 runs to 12 residues. In nucleotides, the CDR3 is TGCAGCGTTGAAATCCGGTACAATGAGCAGTTCTTC. Translating gives CSVEIRYNEQFF.

The chain has TRBV5-1 and TRBJ2-5; D is perhaps TRBD1 or TRBD2 (6 bases each). Germline values: CDR1 SGHRS, CDR2 YFSETQ. The CDR3 is 17 residues long. Trimming left V 3 bases short and J 2 bases short, with 20 bases between. The CDR3 reads CASSSRRGFGQQETQYF. For the CDR3, the DNA is TGCGCCAGCAGCTCGCGGAGGGGGTTCGGACAACAAGAGACCCAGTACTTC.

There are many counts of this clonotype. The genes are TRBV4-2 and TRBJ2-3; tentatively, D is TRBD2 (6 bases). V was trimmed by 0 bases and J by 1 base, leaving 11 bases between them. Per the germline V gene, CDR1 is LGHNA and CDR2 is YNFKEQ. The CDR3 is made up of 16 amino acids. This CDR3 is CASSQDSGVGTDTQYF. The CDR3 region has the DNA TGTGCCAGCAGCCAAGATTCGGGAGTTGGCACAGATACGCAGTATTTT.

The chain carries TRBV11-2 and TRBJ2-7; a weak D match, TRBD1 (5 bases). CDR3 length equals 14 residues. Per the germline V gene, CDR1 is SGHAT and CDR2 is FQNNGV. V lost 2 bases and J 4 bases, leaving 12 bases between the germline ends. The CDR3, as DNA: TGTGCCAGCAGCTTATTATCAGGGTTTTACGAGCAGTACTTC. Amino acids: CASSLLSGFYEQYF.